Below are 15 T cell receptor beta chains sequenced from a single sample in a study of blood T cell repertoires in COVID-19. Profiling relied on immunoSEQ multiplex PCR, and the TCRdb table lists in-frame clones only, not all of them. The sample carries 130,000 to 150,000 clones, approximately 89% recorded once. Sequenced: peripheral blood. Receptors were obtained from a human donor in a cohort sampled during active COVID-19.

This clone was counted once. This sequence joins TRBV5-4 and TRBJ2-5, with unresolved D. CDR1 and CDR2 (germline): SGHNT, YYREEE (reference sequence). The ends were cut back, 0 bases at V and 1 base at J, with 7 bases in the middle. CDR3 length: 14 amino acids. CDR3 loop: CASSLGLVQETQYF. CDR3 bases: TGTGCCAGCAGCTTGGGTCTTGTCCAAGAGACCCAGTACTTC.

The chain links TRBV2 to TRBJ1-2; D remains ambiguous. Deletions cut 2 bases from V and 4 bases from J, with 5 bases between. The CDR3 loop spans 12 amino acids. Germline V gene sequence: CDR1 SNHLY, CDR2 FYNNEI. CDR3 coding DNA: TGTGCCAGCAGTGAAAACACCTATGGCTACACCTTC. Residues: CASSENTYGYTF.

The chain joins TRBV11-2 to TRBJ2-1, with 8 nucleotides matching TRBD2. From germline, CDR1 is SGHAT and CDR2 FQNNGV. The CDR3 has 14 residues. Trimming removed 5 bases from V and 4 bases from J; junction bases left unmatched: 4. Here the CDR3 reads CASSLSGEYNEQFF. The CDR3 bases are TGTGCCAGCAGCCTTAGCGGGGAATACAATGAGCAGTTCTTC.

This chain links TRBV2 with TRBJ1-3; D unresolved. Trimming left V 7 bases short and J 1 base short, with 11 bases between. This CDR3 contains 14 residues. Germline V gene lookup returns CDR1 SNHLY and CDR2 FYNNEI. The CDR3 is CASISEISGNTIYF. The CDR3 nucleotides are TGTGCCAGCATCTCAGAAATTTCTGGAAACACCATATATTTT.

This rearrangement joins TRBV5-1 to TRBJ2-3; D may be TRBD2 (5 bases). This CDR3 comprises 13 residues. V was clipped by 0 bases and J by 5 bases, with 7 bases between them. Germline CDR1 SGHRS, CDR2 YFSETQ. The CDR3 region is CASSLAGGDTQYF. Here the CDR3 DNA reads TGCGCCAGCAGCTTGGCAGGAGGAGATACGCAGTATTTT.

The genes are TRBV9 and TRBJ2-3; possible D gene TRBD2, 6 bases. The V gene's germline CDR1 is SGDLS and CDR2 YYNGEE. The CDR3 spans 16 residues. Trimming removed 4 bases from V and 2 bases from J, with 17 bases in between. The CDR3 loop is CASSPRARGVTDTQYF. CDR3 in DNA: TGTGCCAGCAGCCCGAGAGCGCGGGGAGTCACAGATACGCAGTATTTT.

The rearrangement uses TRBV4-2 and TRBJ1-1; 11 bases match TRBD1. The V gene's germline CDR1 is LGHNA and CDR2 YNFKEQ. The CDR3 is 17 amino acids. V dropped 5 bases and J dropped 1; count of bases not matched to a gene: 9. The DNA for the CDR3 is TGTGCCAGCAGCGATTCCGGGACAGGGGGAAGGAACACTGAAGCTTTCTTT. It specifies CASSDSGTGGRNTEAFF.

This clone came up once. The germline gene is not matched at one end of the junction; a read error may be the cause. This sequence joins TRBV28 and TRBJ2-4; 7 bases are shared with TRBD1. The germline V gene encodes CDR1 MDHEN and CDR2 SYDVKM. The CDR3 totals 11 residues. In nucleotides, the CDR3 is TGTGCCAGCAGTTTAGGGACAGTCTTCGACTTC. It specifies CASSLGTVFDF.

With regard to this clone: The DNA is omitted, as the CDR3 cannot be located on it reliably, and the CDR3 follows TCRdb's listing. The CDR3 loop is CASSSSTGGFEKLFF. This sequence joins TRBV6-5 and TRBJ1-4; TRBD1, the D gene given by the table, was not confirmed from the DNA. Germline loops: CDR1 MNHEY, CDR2 SVGAGI. Termini included, the CDR3 measures 15 amino acids.

This sequence joins TRBV12-5 and TRBJ2-5, with D tentatively TRBD1 (6 bases). Germline V lookup: CDR1 LGHNT, CDR2 FRNRAP. This CDR3 is 14 amino acids long. V gave up 5 bases and J gave up 4 bases, with 14 bases separating them. CDR3 bases: TGTGCTAGTGGTAGAAACAGGGTTGGAGAGACCCAGTACTTC. Translated, it gives CASGRNRVGETQYF.

The chain joins TRBV7-2 to TRBJ2-5; 8 bases line up with TRBD1. The germline gives CDR1 SGHTA, CDR2 FQGNSA. J gave up 4 bases and V 5 bases, and 6 bases lay outside the gene matches. The CDR3 is 14 residues long. As DNA, the CDR3 is TGTGCCAGCAGCATCGGACAGGGCAGAGAGACCCAGTACTTC. Protein sequence: CASSIGQGRETQYF. The complete variable domain, with remaining parts taken from reference TRBV7-2 and TRBJ2-5, reads GAGVSQSPSNKVTEKGKDVELRCDPISGHTALYWYRQSLGQGLEFLIYFQGNSAPDKSGLPSDRFSAERTGGSVSTLTIQRTQQEDSAVYLCASSIGQGRETQYFGPGTRLLVL.

The chain uses TRBV9 and TRBJ1-2; 7 bases fit TRBD1. V was pared by 4 bases and J by 3 bases, with 18 bases of the junction left unmatched. Germline lookup yields CDR1 SGDLS and CDR2 YYNGEE. This CDR3 contains 18 residues. CDR3 DNA: TGTGCCAGCAGCACCCCCAGCCAGGGGACCCAGGGGGACTATGGCTACACCTTC. Translated, it gives CASSTPSQGTQGDYGYTF.

The genes are TRBV6-5 and TRBJ1-2; 10 bases match TRBD1. The germline gives CDR1 MNHEY, CDR2 SVGAGI. The CDR3 spans 15 residues. V gave up 6 bases and J gave up 3 bases; unmatched junction bases: 7. In DNA form, the CDR3 reads TGTGCCAGCAGGCGGAGACAGGGGGCGGACTATGGCTACACCTTC. Protein: CASRRRQGADYGYTF.

Concerning this clone itself: At the DNA level, this CDR3 is encoded by other sequences in the same sample as well. The chain is built from TRBV5-1 and TRBJ1-1, with TRBD1 identical over 8 bases. V was clipped by 0 bases and J by 8 bases; unmatched bases: 3. Germline V lookup: CDR1 SGHRS, CDR2 YFSETQ. This CDR3 spans 13 amino acids. The CDR3, as DNA: TGCGCCAGCAGCTTGGCCGGACAGGGAGAAGCTTTCTTT. Its protein is CASSLAGQGEAFF.

A single count supports this clone. The V gene is TRBV5-1, the J gene TRBJ2-7; possibly TRBD1 for D (6 bases). Trimming removed 1 base at V and 0 bases at J, with 8 bases between. Germline V gene sequence: CDR1 SGHRS, CDR2 YFSETQ. The CDR3 extends over 14 amino acids. The CDR3 protein is CASSLWGHSYEQYF. The CDR3 DNA is TGCGCCAGCAGCTTGTGGGGACACTCCTACGAGCAGTACTTC.